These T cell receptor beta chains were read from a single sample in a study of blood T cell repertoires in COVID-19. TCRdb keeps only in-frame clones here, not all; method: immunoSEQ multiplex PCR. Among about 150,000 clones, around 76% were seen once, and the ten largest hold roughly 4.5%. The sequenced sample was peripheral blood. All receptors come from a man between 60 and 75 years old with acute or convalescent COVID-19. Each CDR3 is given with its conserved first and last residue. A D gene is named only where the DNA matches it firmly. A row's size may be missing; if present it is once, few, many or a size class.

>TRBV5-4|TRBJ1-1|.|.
CASSTTPNTEAFF
TGTGCCAGCAGCACGACACCGAACACTGAAGCTTTCTTT
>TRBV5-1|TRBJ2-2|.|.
CASSLSPGRGTGELFF
TGCGCCAGCAGCTTGTCCCCAGGAAGGGGCACCGGGGAGCTGTTTTTT
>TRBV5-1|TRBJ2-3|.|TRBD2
CASSMGLATDTQYF
TGCGCCAGCAGCATGGGACTAGCGACAGATACGCAGTATTTT
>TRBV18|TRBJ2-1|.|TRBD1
CASSPHRGLNNNEQFF
TGTGCCAGCTCACCCCACAGGGGGCTTAACAACAATGAGCAGTTCTTC
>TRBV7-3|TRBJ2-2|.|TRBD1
CASTSTLQGSGELFF
TGTGCCAGCACATCCACTTTACAGGGGAGCGGGGAGCTGTTTTTT
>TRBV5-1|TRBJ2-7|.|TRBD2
CASSEGTRRLGEQYF
TGCGCCAGCAGCGAAGGGACTAGGCGCCTGGGGGAGCAGTACTTC
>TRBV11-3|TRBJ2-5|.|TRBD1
CASSSQWDREETQYF
TGTGCCAGCAGCTCGCAGTGGGACAGGGAAGAGACCCAGTACTTC
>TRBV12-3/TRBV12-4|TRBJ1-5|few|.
CASTKTENQPQHF
TGTGCCAGCACTAAGACAGAAAATCAGCCCCAGCATTTT
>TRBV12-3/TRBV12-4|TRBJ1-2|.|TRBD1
CASSRQGLGGYTF
TGTGCCAGCAGCCGACAGGGACTGGGCGGCTACACCTTC
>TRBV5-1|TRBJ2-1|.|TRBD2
CASSLGLAGESYEQFF
TGCGCCAGCAGCTTGGGGCTAGCGGGAGAATCGTATGAGCAGTTCTTC
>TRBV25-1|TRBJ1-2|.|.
CASSSYYGYTF
TGTGCCAGCAGTTCCTACTATGGCTACACCTTC
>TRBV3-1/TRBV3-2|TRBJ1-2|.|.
CASSQDSQGRGYTF
TGTGCCAGCAGCCAAGATAGCCAGGGAAGAGGCTACACCTTC
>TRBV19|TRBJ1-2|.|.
CASSIFAPGPRNRGYTF
TGTGCCAGTAGTATATTTGCCCCGGGCCCTAGGAACAGGGGCTACACCTTC
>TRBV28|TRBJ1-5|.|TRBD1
CASYPGGGNQPQHF
TGTGCCAGTTATCCAGGGGGCGGCAATCAGCCCCAGCATTTT
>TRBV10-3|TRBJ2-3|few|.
CAISGPQTSTDTQYF
TGTGCCATCAGTGGCCCCCAGACTAGCACAGATACGCAGTATTTT
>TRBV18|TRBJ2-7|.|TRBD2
CASSPRTSGSIYEQYF
TGTGCCAGCTCACCCCGGACTAGCGGGAGTATTTACGAGCAGTACTTC
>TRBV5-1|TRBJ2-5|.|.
CASSQGGGETQYF
TGCGCCAGCTCCCAGGGAGGCGGGGAGACCCAGTACTTC
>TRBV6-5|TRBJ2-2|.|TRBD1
CASRVGQGGGELFF
TGTGCCAGCAGGGTTGGACAGGGCGGCGGGGAGCTGTTTTTT
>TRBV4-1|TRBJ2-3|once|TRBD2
CASSQSGTSGRDTQYF
TGCGCCAGCAGCCAGTCCGGGACTAGCGGGAGGGATACGCAGTATTTT
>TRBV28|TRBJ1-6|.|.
CASGTGSSYNSPLHF
TGTGCCAGCGGTACAGGGAGCTCCTATAATTCACCCCTCCACTTT
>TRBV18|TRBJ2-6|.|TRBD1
CASWDRESSGANVLTF
TGTGCCAGCTGGGACAGGGAAAGTTCTGGGGCCAACGTCCTGACTTTC
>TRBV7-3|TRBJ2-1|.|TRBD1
CASRFQGANEQFF
TGTGCCAGCAGGTTCCAGGGGGCGAATGAGCAGTTCTTC
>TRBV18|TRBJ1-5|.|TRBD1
CASSTQGNQPQHF
TGTGCCAGCTCAACACAGGGGAATCAGCCCCAGCATTTT
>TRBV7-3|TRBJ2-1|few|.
CASSVQGTAYNEQFF
TGTGCCAGCAGCGTACAGGGAACGGCCTACAATGAGCAGTTCTTC
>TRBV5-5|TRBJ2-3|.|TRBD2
CASFWTSGGTDTQYF
TGTGCCAGCTTTTGGACTAGCGGAGGCACAGATACGCAGTATTTT
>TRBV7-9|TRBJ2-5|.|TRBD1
CASSSGQEIGAQYF
TGTGCCAGCAGCTCAGGACAGGAGATAGGGGCCCAGTACTTC
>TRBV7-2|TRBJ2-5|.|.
CASSLLGQLETQYF
TGTGCCAGCAGCTTATTAGGACAGCTCGAGACCCAGTACTTC
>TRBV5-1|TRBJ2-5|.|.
CASSTGGSLGETQYF
TGCGCCAGCAGCACGGGTGGCAGTCTCGGAGAGACCCAGTACTTC
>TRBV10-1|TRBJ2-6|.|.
CANTQQVSGANVLTF
TGCGCCAATACTCAGCAGGTCTCTGGGGCCAACGTCCTGACTTTC
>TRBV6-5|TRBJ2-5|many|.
CASSPWGGAGETQYF
TGTGCCAGCAGCCCCTGGGGGGGGGCAGGTGAGACCCAGTACTTC
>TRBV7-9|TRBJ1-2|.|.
CASSLTPGNYGYTF
TGTGCCAGCAGCTTAACGCCAGGAAACTATGGCTACACCTTC
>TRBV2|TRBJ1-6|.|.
CASSDGQYSPLHF
TGTGCCAGCAGTGACGGACAGTATTCACCCCTCCACTTT
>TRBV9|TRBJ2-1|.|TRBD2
CASSPWGSGQYNEQFF
TGTGCCAGCAGCCCCTGGGGTAGCGGGCAGTACAATGAGCAGTTCTTC
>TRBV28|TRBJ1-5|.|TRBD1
CASSLFSDRNNQPQHF
TGTGCCAGCAGTTTATTTTCGGACAGGAACAATCAGCCCCAGCATTTT